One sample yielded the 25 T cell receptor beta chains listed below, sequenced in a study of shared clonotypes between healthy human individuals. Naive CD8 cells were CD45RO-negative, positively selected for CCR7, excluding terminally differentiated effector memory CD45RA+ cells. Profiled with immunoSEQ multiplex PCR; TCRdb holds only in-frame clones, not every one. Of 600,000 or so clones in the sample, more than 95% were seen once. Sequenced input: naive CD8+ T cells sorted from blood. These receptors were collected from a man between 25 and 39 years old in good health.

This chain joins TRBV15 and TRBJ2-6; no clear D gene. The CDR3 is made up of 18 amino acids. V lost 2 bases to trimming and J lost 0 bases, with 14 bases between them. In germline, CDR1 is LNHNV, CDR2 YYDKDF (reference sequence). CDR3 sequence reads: CATSRPDMAGSGANVLTF. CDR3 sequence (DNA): TGTGCCACCAGCAGACCGGATATGGCCGGCTCTGGGGCCAACGTCCTGACTTTC.

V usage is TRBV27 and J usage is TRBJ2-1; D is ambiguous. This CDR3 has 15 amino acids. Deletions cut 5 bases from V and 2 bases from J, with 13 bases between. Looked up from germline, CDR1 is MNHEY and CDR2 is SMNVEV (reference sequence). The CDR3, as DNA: TGTGCCAGCAGTCCTAACAGAGTCCCCTACAATGAGCAGTTCTTC. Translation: CASSPNRVPYNEQFF.

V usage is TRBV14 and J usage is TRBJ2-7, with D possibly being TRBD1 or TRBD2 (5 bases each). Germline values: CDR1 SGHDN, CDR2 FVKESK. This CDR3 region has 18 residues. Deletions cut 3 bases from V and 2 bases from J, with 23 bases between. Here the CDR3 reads CASSQGYWTEVGAYEQYF. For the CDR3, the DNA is TGTGCCAGCAGCCAGGGGTACTGGACCGAGGTGGGGGCCTACGAGCAGTACTTC.

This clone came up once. The CDR3 region has the DNA TGTGCCAGCAGGGAAAACAGGGATCAGCCCCAGCATTTT. It is translated as CASRENRDQPQHF. This rearrangement joins TRBV6-5 to TRBJ1-5; possible D gene TRBD1, 6 bases. The CDR3 is 13 amino acids. Germline-derived CDR1 and CDR2 are MNHEY and SVGAGI. Deletions cut 6 bases from V and 5 bases from J, with 11 bases between.

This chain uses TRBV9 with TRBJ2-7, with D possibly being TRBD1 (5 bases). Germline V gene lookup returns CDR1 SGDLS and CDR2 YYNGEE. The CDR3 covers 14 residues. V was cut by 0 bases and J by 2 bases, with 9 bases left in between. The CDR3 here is CASSVEGQTYEQYF. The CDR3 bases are TGTGCCAGCAGCGTAGAAGGACAAACCTACGAGCAGTACTTC.

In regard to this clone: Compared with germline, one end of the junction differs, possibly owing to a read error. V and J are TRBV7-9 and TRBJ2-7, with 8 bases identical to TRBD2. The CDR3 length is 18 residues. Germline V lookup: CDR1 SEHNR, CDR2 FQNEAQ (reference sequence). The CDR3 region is CASSLNSLAERPRGEQYF. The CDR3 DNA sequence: TGTGCTAGCAGCTTAAATTCACTAGCGGAGCGTCCTCGAGGCGAGCAGTACTTC.

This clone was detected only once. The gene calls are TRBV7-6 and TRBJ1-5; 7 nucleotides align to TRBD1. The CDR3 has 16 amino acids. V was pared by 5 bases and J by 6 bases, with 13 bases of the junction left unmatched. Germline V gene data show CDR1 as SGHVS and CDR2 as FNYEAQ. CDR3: CASSPSGQPLPQPQHF. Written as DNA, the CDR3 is TGTGCCAGCAGCCCATCGGGACAGCCCTTACCTCAGCCCCAGCATTTT.

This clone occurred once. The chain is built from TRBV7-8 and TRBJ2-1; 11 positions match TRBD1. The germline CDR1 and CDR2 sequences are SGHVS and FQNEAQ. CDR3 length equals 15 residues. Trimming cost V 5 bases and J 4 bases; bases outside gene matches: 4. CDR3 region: CASSDGTGGYNEQFF. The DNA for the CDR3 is TGTGCCAGCAGCGACGGGACAGGGGGATACAATGAGCAGTTCTTC.

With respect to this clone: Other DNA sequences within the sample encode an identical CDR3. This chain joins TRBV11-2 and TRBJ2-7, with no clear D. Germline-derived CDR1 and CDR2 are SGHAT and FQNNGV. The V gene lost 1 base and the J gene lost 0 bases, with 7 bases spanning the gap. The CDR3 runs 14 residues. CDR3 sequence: CASSLVGSSYEQYF. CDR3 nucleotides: TGTGCCAGCAGCTTAGTTGGGTCCTCCTACGAGCAGTACTTC.

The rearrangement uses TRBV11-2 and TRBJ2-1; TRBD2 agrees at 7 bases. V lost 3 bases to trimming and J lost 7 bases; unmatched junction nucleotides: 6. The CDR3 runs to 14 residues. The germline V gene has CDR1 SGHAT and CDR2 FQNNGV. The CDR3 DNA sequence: TGTGCCAGCAGCTTTTGGGGTAGCGGGAATGAGCAGTTCTTC. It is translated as CASSFWGSGNEQFF.

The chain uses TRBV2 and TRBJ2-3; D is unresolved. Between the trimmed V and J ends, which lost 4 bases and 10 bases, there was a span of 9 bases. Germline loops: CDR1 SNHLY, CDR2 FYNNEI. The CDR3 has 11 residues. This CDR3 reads CASSGGLAQYF. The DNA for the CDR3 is TGTGCCAGCAGTGGCGGTCTGGCGCAGTATTTT.

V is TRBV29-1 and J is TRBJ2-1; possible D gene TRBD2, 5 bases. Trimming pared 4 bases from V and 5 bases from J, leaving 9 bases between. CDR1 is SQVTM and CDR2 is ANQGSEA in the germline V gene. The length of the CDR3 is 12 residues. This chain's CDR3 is CSVVPGNNEQFF. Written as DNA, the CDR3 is TGCAGCGTTGTGCCCGGGAACAATGAGCAGTTCTTC.

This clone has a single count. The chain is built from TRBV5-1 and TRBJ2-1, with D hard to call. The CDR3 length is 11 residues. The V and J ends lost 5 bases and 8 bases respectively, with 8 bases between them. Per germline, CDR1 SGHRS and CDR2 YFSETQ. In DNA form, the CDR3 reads TGCGCCAGCAGTCCCGCGCATGAGCAGTTCTTC. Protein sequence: CASSPAHEQFF. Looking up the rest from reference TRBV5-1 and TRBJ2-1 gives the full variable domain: KAGVTQTPRYLIKTRGQQVTLSCSPISGHRSVSWYQQTPGQGLQFLFEYFSETQRNKGNFPGRFSGRQFSNSRSEMNVSTLELGDSALYLCASSPAHEQFFGPGTRLTVL.

The CDR3 region has the DNA TGTGCCAGCAGCCCGTGGCGGGACGACTATGGCTACACCTTC. This translates into CASSPWRDDYGYTF. The chain employs TRBV7-9 and TRBJ1-2, with a possible D match to TRBD1 (5 bases). Trimming removed 5 bases from V and 3 bases from J, with 13 bases in between. CDR3 length: 14 residues. CDR1 is SEHNR, CDR2 FQNEAQ, per germline (reference sequence).

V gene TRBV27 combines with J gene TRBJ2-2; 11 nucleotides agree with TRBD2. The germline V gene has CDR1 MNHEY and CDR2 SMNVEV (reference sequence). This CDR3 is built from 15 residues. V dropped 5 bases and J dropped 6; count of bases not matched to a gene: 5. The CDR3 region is CASSPPGLAAGELFF. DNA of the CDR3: TGTGCCAGCAGTCCGCCGGGACTAGCGGCCGGGGAGCTGTTTTTT.

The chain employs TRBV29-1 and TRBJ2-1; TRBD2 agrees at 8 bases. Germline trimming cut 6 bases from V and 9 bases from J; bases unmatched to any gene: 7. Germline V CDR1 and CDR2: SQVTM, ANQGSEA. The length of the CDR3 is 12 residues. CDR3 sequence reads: CSVRLAQVEQFF. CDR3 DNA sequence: TGCAGCGTCAGACTAGCGCAGGTTGAGCAGTTCTTC.

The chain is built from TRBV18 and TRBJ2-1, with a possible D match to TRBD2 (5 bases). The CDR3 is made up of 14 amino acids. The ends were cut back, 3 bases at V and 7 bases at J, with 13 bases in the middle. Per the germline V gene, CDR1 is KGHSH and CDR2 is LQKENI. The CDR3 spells CASSPPSSGNEQFF. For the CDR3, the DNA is TGTGCCAGCTCACCCCCCTCCAGCGGTAATGAGCAGTTCTTC.

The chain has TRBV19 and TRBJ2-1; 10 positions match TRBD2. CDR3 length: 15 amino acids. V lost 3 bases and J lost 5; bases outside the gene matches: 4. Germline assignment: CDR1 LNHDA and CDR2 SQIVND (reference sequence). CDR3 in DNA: TGTGCCAGTAGTATTCTAGCGGGAGAAAACAATGAGCAGTTCTTC. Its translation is CASSILAGENNEQFF.

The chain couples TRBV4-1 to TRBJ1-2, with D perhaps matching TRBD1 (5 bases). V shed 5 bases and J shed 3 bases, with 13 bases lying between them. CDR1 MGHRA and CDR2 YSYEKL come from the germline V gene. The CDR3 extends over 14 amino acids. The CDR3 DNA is TGCGCCAGCAGCTATCCAGGGTACGACTATGGCTACACCTTC. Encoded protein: CASSYPGYDYGYTF.

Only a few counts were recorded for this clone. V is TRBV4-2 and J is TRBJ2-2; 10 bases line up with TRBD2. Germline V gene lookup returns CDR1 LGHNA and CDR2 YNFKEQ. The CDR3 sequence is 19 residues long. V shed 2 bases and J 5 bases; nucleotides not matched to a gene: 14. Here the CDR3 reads CASSQYPGGLAGVTGELFF. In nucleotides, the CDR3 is TGTGCCAGCAGCCAATACCCGGGCGGCCTAGCGGGAGTTACCGGGGAGCTGTTTTTT.

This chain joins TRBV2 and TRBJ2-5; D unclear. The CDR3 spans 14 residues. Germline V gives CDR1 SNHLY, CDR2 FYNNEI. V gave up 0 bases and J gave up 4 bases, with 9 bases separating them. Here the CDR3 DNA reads TGTGCCAGCAGTGAAGCAGGCGTTGGAGAGACCCAGTACTTC. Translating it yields CASSEAGVGETQYF. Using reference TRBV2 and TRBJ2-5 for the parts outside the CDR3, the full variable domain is EPEVTQTPSHQVTQMGQEVILRCVPISNHLYFYWYRQILGQKVEFLVSFYNNEISEKSEIFDDQFSVERPDGSNFTLKIRSTKLEDSAMYFCASSEAGVGETQYFGPGTRLLVL.

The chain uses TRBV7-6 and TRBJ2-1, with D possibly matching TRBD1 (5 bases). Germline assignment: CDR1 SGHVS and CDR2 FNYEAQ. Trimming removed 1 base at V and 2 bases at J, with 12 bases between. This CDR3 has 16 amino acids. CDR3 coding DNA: TGTGCCAGCAGCTTAGTTCGGTCCAGGGCCTACAATGAGCAGTTCTTC. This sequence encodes CASSLVRSRAYNEQFF.

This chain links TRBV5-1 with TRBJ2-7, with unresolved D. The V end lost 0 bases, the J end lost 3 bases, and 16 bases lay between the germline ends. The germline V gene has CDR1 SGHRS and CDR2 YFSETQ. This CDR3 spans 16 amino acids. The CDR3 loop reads CASSLGDRESFYEQYF. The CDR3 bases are TGCGCCAGCAGCTTGGGTGATAGGGAATCATTCTACGAGCAGTACTTC.

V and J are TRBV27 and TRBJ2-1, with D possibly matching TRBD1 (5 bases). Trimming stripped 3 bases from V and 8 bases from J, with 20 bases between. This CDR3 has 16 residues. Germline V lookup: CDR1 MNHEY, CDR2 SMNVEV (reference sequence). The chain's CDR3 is CASSFLSGQGNHEQFF. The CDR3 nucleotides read TGTGCCAGCAGTTTTCTGTCGGGCCAGGGTAACCATGAGCAGTTCTTC.

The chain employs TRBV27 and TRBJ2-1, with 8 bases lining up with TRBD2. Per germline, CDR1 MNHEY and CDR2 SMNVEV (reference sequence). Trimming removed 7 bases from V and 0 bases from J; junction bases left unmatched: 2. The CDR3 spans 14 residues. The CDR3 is CASNSGSSYNEQFF. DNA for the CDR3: TGTGCCAGCAACAGCGGGAGCTCCTACAATGAGCAGTTCTTC.